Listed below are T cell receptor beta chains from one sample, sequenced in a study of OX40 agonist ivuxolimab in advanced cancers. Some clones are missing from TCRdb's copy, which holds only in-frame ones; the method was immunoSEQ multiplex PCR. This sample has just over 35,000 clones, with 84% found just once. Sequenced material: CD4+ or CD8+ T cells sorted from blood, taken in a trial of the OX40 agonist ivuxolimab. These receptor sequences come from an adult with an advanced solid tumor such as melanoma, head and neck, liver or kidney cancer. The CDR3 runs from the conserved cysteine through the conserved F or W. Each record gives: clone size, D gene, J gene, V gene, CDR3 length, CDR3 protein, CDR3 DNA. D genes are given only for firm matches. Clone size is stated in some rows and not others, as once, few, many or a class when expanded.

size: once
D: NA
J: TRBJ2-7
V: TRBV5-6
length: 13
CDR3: CASSRPSGVEQYF
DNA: TGTGCCAGCAGTAGACCTTCGGGGGTCGAGCAGTACTTC

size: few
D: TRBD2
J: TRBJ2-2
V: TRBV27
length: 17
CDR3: CASSSPGLAGNTGELFF
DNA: TGTGCCAGCAGTTCGCCGGGACTAGCGGGGAACACCGGGGAGCTGTTTTTT

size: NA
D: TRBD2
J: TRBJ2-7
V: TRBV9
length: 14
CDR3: CASNSGGAGYEQYF
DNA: TGTGCCAGCAACAGCGGGGGGGCAGGCTACGAGCAGTACTTC

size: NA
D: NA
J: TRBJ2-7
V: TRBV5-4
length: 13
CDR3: CASTWQGSYEQYF
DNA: TGTGCCAGCACCTGGCAGGGCTCCTACGAGCAGTACTTC

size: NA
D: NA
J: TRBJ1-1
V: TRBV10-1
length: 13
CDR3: CASSARGYTEAFF
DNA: TGCGCCAGCAGTGCCCGGGGATACACTGAAGCTTTCTTT

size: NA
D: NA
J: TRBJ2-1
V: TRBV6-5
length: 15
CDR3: CASSAPGPKVDEQFF
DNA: TGTGCCAGCAGTGCACCGGGACCCAAAGTGGATGAGCAGTTCTTC

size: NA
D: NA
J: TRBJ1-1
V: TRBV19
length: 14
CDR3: CASSFFPGNTEAFF
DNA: TGTGCCAGTAGTTTCTTTCCGGGGAACACTGAAGCTTTCTTT

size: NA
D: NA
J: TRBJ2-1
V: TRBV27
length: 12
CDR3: CASIGSGNEQFF
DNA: TGTGCCAGCATTGGGTCGGGGAATGAGCAGTTCTTC

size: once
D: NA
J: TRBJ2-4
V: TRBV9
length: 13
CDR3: CASSVTERNIQYF
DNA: TGTGCCAGCAGCGTAACAGAGCGAAACATTCAGTACTTC

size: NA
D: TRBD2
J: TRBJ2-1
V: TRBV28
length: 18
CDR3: CASSFPPAAGLNFNEQFF
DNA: TGTGCCAGCAGTTTCCCCCCCGCAGCGGGACTCAACTTCAATGAGCAGTTCTTC

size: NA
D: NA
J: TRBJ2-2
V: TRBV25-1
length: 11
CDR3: CASRTSGELFF
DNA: TGTGCCAGCAGAACCTCCGGGGAGCTGTTTTTT

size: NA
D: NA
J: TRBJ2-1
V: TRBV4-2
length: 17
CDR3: CASSQEMPGGNYNEQFF
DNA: TGTGCCAGCAGCCAAGAAATGCCAGGCGGGAACTACAATGAGCAGTTCTTC

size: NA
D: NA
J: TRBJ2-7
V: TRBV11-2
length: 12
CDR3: CASSPNAPEQYF
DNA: TGTGCCAGCAGCCCAAACGCCCCCGAGCAGTACTTC

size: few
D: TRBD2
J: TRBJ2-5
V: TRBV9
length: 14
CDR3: CASSPWGGKETQYF
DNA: TGTGCCAGCAGCCCCTGGGGGGGTAAAGAGACCCAGTACTTC

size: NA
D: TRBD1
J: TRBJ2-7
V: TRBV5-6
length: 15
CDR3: CASSSITGAAYEQYF
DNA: TGTGCCAGCAGCTCCATAACAGGGGCCGCGTACGAGCAGTACTTC

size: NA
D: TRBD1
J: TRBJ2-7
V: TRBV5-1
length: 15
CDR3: CASSLYRDSDDEQYF
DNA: TGCGCCAGCAGCTTGTACCGGGACAGTGACGACGAGCAGTACTTC

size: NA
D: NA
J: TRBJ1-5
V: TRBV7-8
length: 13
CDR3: CASSFLLREPQHF
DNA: TGTGCCAGCAGCTTTCTCCTCAGAGAGCCCCAGCATTTT

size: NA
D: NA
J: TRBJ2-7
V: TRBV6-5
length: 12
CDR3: CASSYSQTEQYF
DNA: TGTGCCAGCAGTTACTCCCAGACCGAGCAGTACTTC

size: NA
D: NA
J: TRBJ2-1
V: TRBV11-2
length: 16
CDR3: CASSSQDILGDNEQFF
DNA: TGTGCCAGCAGCTCCCAGGACATCCTTGGGGACAATGAGCAGTTCTTC

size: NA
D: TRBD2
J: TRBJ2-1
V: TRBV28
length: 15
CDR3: CASSLSLAGNNEQFF
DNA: TGTGCCAGCAGTTTAAGTCTAGCGGGGAACAATGAGCAGTTCTTC

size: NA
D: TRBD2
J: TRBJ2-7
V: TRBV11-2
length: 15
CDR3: CASSTWTSGGGEQYF
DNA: TGTGCCAGCAGCACCTGGACTAGCGGGGGGGGAGAGCAGTACTTC

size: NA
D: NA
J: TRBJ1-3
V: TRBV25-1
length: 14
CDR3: CASIGWDSGNTIYF
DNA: TGTGCCAGCATAGGGTGGGACTCTGGAAACACCATATATTTT

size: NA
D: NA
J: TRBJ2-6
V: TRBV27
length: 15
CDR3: CASRNTGRGANVLTF
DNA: TGTGCCAGCAGGAATACAGGGCGTGGGGCCAACGTCCTGACTTTC